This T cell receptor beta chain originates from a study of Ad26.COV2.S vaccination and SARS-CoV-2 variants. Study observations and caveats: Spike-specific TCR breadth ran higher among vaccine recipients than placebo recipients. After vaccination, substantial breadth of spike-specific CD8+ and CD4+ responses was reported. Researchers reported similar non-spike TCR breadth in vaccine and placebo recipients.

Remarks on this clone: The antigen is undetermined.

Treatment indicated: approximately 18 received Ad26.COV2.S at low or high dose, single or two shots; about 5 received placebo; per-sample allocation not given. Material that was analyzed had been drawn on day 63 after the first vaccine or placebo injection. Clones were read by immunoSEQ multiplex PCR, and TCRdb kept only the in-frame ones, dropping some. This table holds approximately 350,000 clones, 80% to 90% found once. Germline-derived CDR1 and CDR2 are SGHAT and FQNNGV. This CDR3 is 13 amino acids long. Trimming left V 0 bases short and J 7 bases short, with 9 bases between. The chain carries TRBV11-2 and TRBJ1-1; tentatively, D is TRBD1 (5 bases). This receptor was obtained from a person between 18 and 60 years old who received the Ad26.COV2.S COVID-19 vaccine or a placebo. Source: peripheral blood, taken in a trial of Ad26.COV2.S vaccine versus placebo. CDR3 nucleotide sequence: TGTGCCAGCAGCTTAGAATCCAGGGTTGAAGCTTTCTTT. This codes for CASSLESRVEAFF.